Presented here are 20 T cell receptor beta chains from one specimen sequenced in a study of OX40 agonist ivuxolimab in advanced cancers. The table came from immunoSEQ multiplex PCR; TCRdb's copy has only in-frame clones and leaves some out. The sample lists 48,000 or so clones, under 85% occurring once. The sequences come from CD4+ or CD8+ T cells sorted from blood, collected in a trial of the OX40 agonist ivuxolimab. These receptors all stem from an adult with an advanced solid tumor such as melanoma, head and neck, liver or kidney cancer.

This chain uses TRBV5-1 with TRBJ1-2; 9 bases are a match to TRBD1. The germline V gene has CDR1 SGHRS and CDR2 YFSETQ. Unmatched junction bases numbered 2, after V lost 3 bases and J lost 2 bases. This CDR3 comprises 14 residues. The CDR3 coding sequence is TGCGCCAGCAGCTCCGGGACAGGGAACTATGGCTACACCTTC. Encoded protein: CASSSGTGNYGYTF.

V usage is TRBV4-2 and J usage is TRBJ1-5; 9 bases are shared with TRBD1. CDR3 size: 17 residues. From germline, CDR1 is LGHNA and CDR2 YNFKEQ. V trimming: 6 bases; J trimming: 3 bases; junction bases outside the gene matches: 12. CDR3 residues: CASSTRLGQGINQPQHF. CDR3 sequence (DNA): TGTGCCAGCAGTACTCGTTTGGGACAGGGAATCAATCAGCCCCAGCATTTT.

CDR3 DNA sequence: TGTGCCAGCAGCTTGATTTGGGGGCCCAATCAGCCCCAGCATTTT. It codes for CASSLIWGPNQPQHF. V is TRBV5-8 and J is TRBJ1-5; D may be TRBD1 (6 bases). Per the germline V gene, CDR1 is SGHTS and CDR2 is YDEGEE. Trimming stripped 1 base from V and 3 bases from J, with 11 bases between. The CDR3 is made up of 15 amino acids.

The chain links TRBV2 to TRBJ2-1, with a possible D match to TRBD2 (6 bases). This CDR3 is 16 amino acids long. Germline assignment: CDR1 SNHLY and CDR2 FYNNEI. Trimming pared 6 bases from V and 3 bases from J, leaving 18 bases between. CDR3 bases: TGTGCCAGCAGAAGAGCCGGGACTCAGCTCTACAATGAGCAGTTCTTC. Protein: CASRRAGTQLYNEQFF.

The J gene is TRBJ2-3, the V gene TRBV25-1, with a weak D call TRBD1 (5 bases). V was clipped by 5 bases and J by 5 bases, with 11 bases between them. Germline V gene sequence: CDR1 MGHDK, CDR2 SYGVNS. The CDR3 has 13 residues. The CDR3 loop reads CASSKGAGDTQYF. In nucleotides, the CDR3 is TGTGCCAGCAGTAAAGGGGCTGGAGATACGCAGTATTTT.

This chain connects TRBV18 to TRBJ1-2; D unclear. CDR3 size: 15 residues. The germline V gene encodes CDR1 KGHSH and CDR2 LQKENI. Between the trimmed V and J ends, which lost 3 bases and 4 bases, there was a span of 15 bases. CDR3 DNA: TGTGCCAGCTCACCCCAATCAACCAGAGGCTATGGCTACACCTTC. Translated, it gives CASSPQSTRGYGYTF.

This chain joins TRBV6-1 and TRBJ2-7; 12 bases are shared with TRBD2. Germline V CDR1 and CDR2: MNHNS, SASEGT. J lost 0 bases, V lost 6 bases, and 3 bases had no gene match. There are 15 residues in the CDR3. CDR3 protein: CASRVTSGGSYEQYF. The CDR3 bases are TGTGCCAGCAGGGTGACTAGCGGGGGCTCCTACGAGCAGTACTTC.

The table lists this clone with a few counts. J is TRBJ1-4 and V is TRBV10-3; D is uncertain. Germline V gives CDR1 ENHRY, CDR2 SYGVKD. Trimming pared 3 bases from V and 1 base from J, leaving 3 bases between. This CDR3 contains 13 residues. CDR3 in DNA: TGTGCCATCAGTGATGTAACTAATGAAAAACTGTTTTTT. Its translation is CAISDVTNEKLFF.

The V gene is TRBV4-3, the J gene TRBJ1-5; 8 nucleotides align to TRBD1. J lost 2 bases, V lost 0 bases, and 6 bases had no gene match. This CDR3 is built from 17 residues. Germline V gene lookup returns CDR1 LGHNA and CDR2 YSLEER. The CDR3 nucleotides read TGCGCCAGCAGCCAAGATACAGGGGGACGCGGCAATCAGCCCCAGCATTTT. As protein: CASSQDTGGRGNQPQHF.

V usage is TRBV7-2 and J usage is TRBJ2-1, with D perhaps matching TRBD1 (5 bases). Germline V gene sequence: CDR1 SGHTA, CDR2 FQGNSA. Trimming left V 5 bases short and J 10 bases short, with 18 bases between. The CDR3 is 14 amino acids. The CDR3 DNA reads as TGTGCCAGCAGCCTCAGGGCCCCGCCGAGGGAGCAGTTCTTC. It codes for CASSLRAPPREQFF.

In DNA, the CDR3 is TGTGCCAGCAGCTTACAGGGACTCTCTGGAAACACCATATATTTT. Its protein is CASSLQGLSGNTIYF. V is TRBV6-5 and J is TRBJ1-3; perhaps TRBD1 as D (6 bases). Germline CDR1 and CDR2: MNHEY and SVGAGI. The CDR3 consists of 15 residues. Trimming took 6 bases from V and 0 from J, leaving 12 bases between them.

The V gene is TRBV18, the J gene TRBJ2-5; D remains ambiguous. CDR1 is KGHSH and CDR2 is LQKENI in the germline V gene. The CDR3 totals 13 residues. V was clipped by 2 bases and J by 5 bases, with 9 bases between them. The chain's CDR3 is CASSPSSRETQYF. CDR3 bases: TGTGCCAGCTCACCATCAAGCCGCGAGACCCAGTACTTC.

The chain combines TRBV11-2 with TRBJ1-5; D is undetermined. CDR3 length equals 15 residues. The germline CDR1 and CDR2 sequences are SGHAT and FQNNGV. V was clipped by 0 bases and J by 7 bases, with 13 bases between them. CDR3 nucleotides: TGTGCCAGCAGCTTAGATGTGACCCCCGGCCAGCCCCAGCATTTT. Amino acid sequence: CASSLDVTPGQPQHF.

This rearrangement joins TRBV7-2 to TRBJ1-4; weak D call: TRBD1 (5 bases). The V gene's germline CDR1 is SGHTA and CDR2 FQGNSA. The CDR3 totals 14 residues. V was cut by 0 bases and J by 8 bases, with 10 bases left in between. CDR3 coding DNA: TGTGCCAGCAGCTTAGCGGGGCAGTACGAAAAACTGTTTTTT. Protein sequence: CASSLAGQYEKLFF.

This rearrangement joins TRBV15 to TRBJ1-1; TRBD1 might be the D (5 bases). V gave up 0 bases and J gave up 1 base, with 9 bases separating them. Germline CDR1 reads LNHNV; CDR2 reads YYDKDF (reference sequence). The CDR3 is 15 amino acids. This chain's CDR3 is CATSRDPGPNTEAFF. CDR3 nucleotides: TGTGCCACCAGCAGAGATCCGGGGCCGAACACTGAAGCTTTCTTT.

The chain couples TRBV5-1 to TRBJ2-3; D remains unclear. The CDR3 is 16 amino acids. V lost 4 bases to trimming and J lost 2 bases, with 17 bases between them. CDR1 and CDR2 (germline): SGHRS, YFSETQ. The CDR3 loop reads CASSPVGSKSTDTQYF. DNA of the CDR3: TGCGCCAGCAGCCCGGTGGGATCAAAATCCACAGATACGCAGTATTTT.

This chain joins TRBV2 and TRBJ2-5; D ambiguous. The end of the DNA aligns better with TRBJ2-7, so the J call may be wrong. CDR1 and CDR2 (germline): SNHLY, FYNNEI. This CDR3 region has 15 residues. CDR3 protein: CASSDRPLLSYEQYF. The CDR3 DNA is TGTGCCAGCAGTGATAGGCCCCTCCTCTCCTACGAGCAGTACTTC.

This chain uses TRBV5-4 with TRBJ2-6; a possible D gene is TRBD1 (5 bases). Germline lookup yields CDR1 SGHNT and CDR2 YYREEE (reference sequence). V lost 3 bases, J lost 2 bases, and 12 bases lay in between. The CDR3 runs to 16 residues. CDR3: CASSSQVFAGANVLTF. CDR3 nucleotide sequence: TGTGCCAGCAGCTCACAGGTTTTCGCTGGGGCCAACGTCCTGACTTTC.

The gene calls are TRBV2 and TRBJ1-6; D remains ambiguous. CDR1 is SNHLY and CDR2 is FYNNEI in the germline V gene. V lost 7 bases to trimming and J lost 13 bases, with 11 bases between them. The CDR3 is made up of 11 amino acids. The CDR3 is CASKQTVPLHF. In DNA form, the CDR3 reads TGTGCCAGCAAACAGACGGTTCCCCTCCACTTT.

The rearrangement links TRBV9 to TRBJ1-3; TRBD1 might be the D (6 bases). V was trimmed by 3 bases and J by 6 bases, leaving 7 bases between them. CDR3 length equals 12 residues. Germline V gene lookup returns CDR1 SGDLS and CDR2 YYNGEE. The CDR3 coding sequence is TGTGCCAGCAGCGAGGGGGAAAACACCATATATTTT. This encodes CASSEGENTIYF.